Following are 4 T cell receptor beta chains from one sample sequenced in a study of T cell responses to AZD1222 COVID-19 vaccine. The table came from immunoSEQ multiplex PCR; TCRdb's copy has only in-frame clones and leaves some out. Here the sample spans 110,000 or so clones, over 75% being singletons. The sequences come from peripheral blood, collected 28 days after the second AZD1222 dose. These receptors originate from an adult who received the AZD1222 COVID-19 vaccine.

The chain couples TRBV5-1 to TRBJ2-3; 9 positions match TRBD1. The germline V gene has CDR1 SGHRS and CDR2 YFSETQ. This CDR3 contains 16 residues. V was pared by 9 bases and J by 0 bases, with 11 bases of the junction left unmatched. The CDR3 DNA is TGCGCCACCCGGACAACGACAGGGGGGAGCACAGATACGCAGTATTTT. Its protein product is CATRTTTGGSTDTQYF.

The chain links TRBV3-1 (or the pseudogene TRBV3-2) to TRBJ2-5; TRBD2 matches at 8 bases. The CDR3 covers 16 residues. Trimming removed 3 bases from V and 5 bases from J; junction bases left unmatched: 11. The germline V gene has CDR1 LGHDT and CDR2 YNNKEL (reference sequence). The CDR3 bases are TGTGCCAGCAGCCAGGACACCGGGACTAGTGGTGAGACCCAGTACTTC. Translation: CASSQDTGTSGETQYF.

CDR3 loop: CASSQQAGANVLTF. Here the CDR3 DNA reads TGTGCCAGCAGCCAACAAGCTGGGGCCAACGTCCTGACTTTC. The chain employs TRBV3-1 (or the pseudogene TRBV3-2) and TRBJ2-6; no clear D gene. This CDR3 comprises 14 residues. Germline V gene sequence: CDR1 LGHDT, CDR2 YNNKEL (reference sequence). V was pared by 2 bases and J by 2 bases, with 4 bases between.

This rearrangement joins TRBV7-9 to TRBJ2-1; 9 bases map to TRBD2. The V segment lost 5 bases and the J segment 3 bases; nucleotides outside the gene matches: 5. CDR3 length: 15 amino acids. Germline-derived CDR1 and CDR2 are SEHNR and FQNEAQ (reference sequence). DNA for the CDR3: TGTGCCAGCAGCGGTAGCGGGGGCGTCTACAATGAGCAGTTCTTC. Translation: CASSGSGGVYNEQFF.